The sequence of this T cell receptor (beta chain) was determined in a study of blood T cell repertoires in COVID-19. Study overall: PBMCs, B-cell-depleted T cells, or T cells provided the cDNA or gDNA that made up the material.

Trimming stripped 4 bases from V and 5 bases from J, with 24 bases between. This CDR3 is built from 18 residues. CDR1 is LGHDT and CDR2 is YNNKEL in the germline V gene (reference sequence). Sequenced by immunoSEQ multiplex PCR; TCRdb stores in-frame clones only, minus some. The sample yields fewer than 350,000 clones, over 85% seen once. The sequence derives from a woman aged 60-75 years with COVID-19, enrolled during active disease. Sample: peripheral blood. The chain joins TRBV3-1 (or the pseudogene TRBV3-2) to TRBJ2-1, with D possibly TRBD2 on 5 matching bases. For the CDR3, the DNA is TGTGCCAGCAGCCTCCGCATGCCGGCCAGCGGCGGAAACAATGAGCAGTTCTTC. Protein: CASSLRMPASGGNNEQFF.